This is a list of T cell receptor beta chains from one sample in a study of cytomegalovirus exposure and HLA in healthy donors. Libraries were prepared by immunoSEQ multiplex PCR; TCRdb keeps only in-frame clonotypes and omits some of them. The profile shows about 180,000 clones, 81% of them singletons. The source material was PBMCs. These receptors were collected from a woman younger than 35 in good health and CMV-seropositive. The CDR3 runs from the conserved cysteine through the conserved F or W. The D gene is left open where the match is weak. Clone size appears in some rows only: once, few, many, or a class for an expanded clone.

d_gene	abundance	v_gene	j_gene	CDR3nt	CDR3aa
NA	once	TRBV4-1	TRBJ2-7	TGCGCCAGCAGCCAAGTGGCAGGCCCAGGGCAGTACTTC	CASSQVAGPGQYF
NA	once	TRBV6-1	TRBJ2-7	TGTGCCAGCCTCTCGAGGAGCTACGAGCAGTACTTC	CASLSRSYEQYF
NA	NA	TRBV7-2	TRBJ1-1	TGTGCCAGCAGCTTAGACCCAGGGTCCGCTGAAGCTTTCTTT	CASSLDPGSAEAFF
TRBD1	NA	TRBV19	TRBJ1-6	TGTGCCAGTTCCGGGACAGAAAATTCACCCCTCCACTTT	CASSGTENSPLHF
TRBD2	few	TRBV9	TRBJ2-5	TGTGCCAGCAGCGTAGGCGGGGGACGGGAGACCCAGTACTTC	CASSVGGGRETQYF
NA	NA	TRBV6-1	TRBJ2-1	TGCGCCGCCAGCAGTGAGGTAGCGTACAATGAGCAGTTCTTC	CAASSEVAYNEQFF
NA	NA	TRBV11-2	TRBJ2-1	TGTGCCAGCAGGCCCGACCAGGGTAGACACAATGAGCAGTTCTTC	CASRPDQGRHNEQFF
TRBD2	NA	TRBV27	TRBJ2-3	TGTGCCTCCAAAGCGGGGGTAGGTCCAGATACGCAGTATTTT	CASKAGVGPDTQYF
TRBD1	NA	TRBV14	TRBJ1-2	TGTGCCAGCAGCCGGACAGGGGGGCCTGGCTACACCTTC	CASSRTGGPGYTF
NA	few	TRBV19	TRBJ1-1	TGTGCCAGTACCACAGGGCGCACTGAAGCTTTCTTT	CASTTGRTEAFF
NA	NA	TRBV15	TRBJ2-5	TGTGCCACCAGCAGCGACAACTCCCAAGAGACCCAGTACTTC	CATSSDNSQETQYF
NA	once	TRBV19	TRBJ2-7	TGTGCCAGTAGTATAGATCTAGAGGGCGGTCAGCAGTACTTC	CASSIDLEGGQQYF
TRBD1	NA	TRBV4-3	TRBJ2-1	TGCGCCAGCAGCCAAGGCCTCCAGGGGGCAGGTGAGCAGTTCTTC	CASSQGLQGAGEQFF
TRBD2	NA	TRBV6-1	TRBJ2-7	TGTGCCAGCAGTGAACGACTAGCGGGGGGGCCCTACGAGCAGTACTTC	CASSERLAGGPYEQYF
NA	NA	TRBV9	TRBJ2-1	TGTGCCAGCAGCGTTGGGGGGTCCAATGAGCAGTTCTTC	CASSVGGSNEQFF
TRBD1	NA	TRBV11-1	TRBJ1-1	TGTGCCTCCAGCTTAGGGGGCGCGGACACTGAAGCTTTCTTT	CASSLGGADTEAFF
TRBD1	NA	TRBV11-3	TRBJ2-1	TGTGCCAGCAGCCGACGACAGGGGCGGTACAATGAGCAGTTCTTC	CASSRRQGRYNEQFF
TRBD1	NA	TRBV5-1	TRBJ1-1	TGCGCCAGCAGCTTGGCCTTTAGGACAGGGGCTAGTCGGAACACTGAAGCTTTCTTT	CASSLAFRTGASRNTEAFF
NA	few	TRBV11-3	TRBJ2-3	TGTGCCAGCAGCTTATATGGGACTAGCACAGATACGCAGTATTTT	CASSLYGTSTDTQYF
NA	NA	TRBV27	TRBJ1-6	TGTGCCAGCCGCTGGGGGCGCGAAGTAGTGCCCACAAATTCACCCCTCCACTTT	CASRWGREVVPTNSPLHF
NA	NA	TRBV7-9	TRBJ1-5	TGTGCCAGCAGCTTAGCCGTCGGTCGACAGACCAATCAGCCCCAGCATTTT	CASSLAVGRQTNQPQHF
TRBD2	NA	TRBV10-1	TRBJ2-1	TGCGCCAGCAGTGAGAGGCGGGGGGGTTTCCATGAGCAGTTCTTC	CASSERRGGFHEQFF
TRBD1	NA	TRBV5-4	TRBJ1-4	TGTGCCAGCAGCCCAAGATTGGGACAGCCGAATGAAAAACTGTTTTTT	CASSPRLGQPNEKLFF
NA	NA	TRBV7-8	TRBJ2-7	TGTGCCAGCAGCTTATCTGACAGGAGCTACGAGCAGTACTTC	CASSLSDRSYEQYF
TRBD1	NA	TRBV10-3	TRBJ2-5	TGTGCTTCAAGGGGTGGGACAGGGGAGGAGACCCAGTACTTC	CASRGGTGEETQYF
NA	NA	TRBV7-9	TRBJ1-2	TGTGCCAGCAGCTTAGGCCGCCGGCGGGGAGGGAACTATGGCTACACCTTC	CASSLGRRRGGNYGYTF
TRBD1	NA	TRBV18	TRBJ2-2	TGTGCCAGCTCACCACCGACAGGGTGGGCCGGGGAGCTGTTTTTT	CASSPPTGWAGELFF
NA	NA	TRBV15	TRBJ1-5	TGTGCCACCAGCAGAGGGCGACAGGACGGTCAGCCCCAGCATTTT	CATSRGRQDGQPQHF
NA	NA	TRBV10-3	TRBJ1-3	TGTGCCTCAGGGGATGGAAACACCATATATTTT	CASGDGNTIYF
TRBD1	NA	TRBV7-8	TRBJ1-1	TGTGCCAGCAGACCAGACAGGGTGGGCCCGCGCACTGAAGCTTTCTTT	CASRPDRVGPRTEAFF
TRBD1	NA	TRBV29-1	TRBJ1-2	TGCAGCGTTGAAGGCAGGGGGGCTAACTATGGCTACACCTTC	CSVEGRGANYGYTF
TRBD1	NA	TRBV19	TRBJ2-2	TGTGCCAGTAGTCCGAAGACAGGGAGCGATGACACCGGGGAGCTGTTTTTT	CASSPKTGSDDTGELFF
NA	NA	TRBV27	TRBJ2-1	TGTGCCAGCAGTTTAACCGCGAGTGAGGGCAATGAGCAGTTCTTC	CASSLTASEGNEQFF
NA	few	TRBV5-4	TRBJ1-1	TGTGCCAGCAGCCAAGTTGCGGGGGGCACTGAAGCTTTCTTT	CASSQVAGGTEAFF
TRBD1	few	TRBV5-1	TRBJ1-6	TGCGCCAGCAGCCAGGGACAGGGGGGAAATTCACCCCTCCACTTT	CASSQGQGGNSPLHF
NA	NA	TRBV5-4	TRBJ2-7	TGTGCCACCTCGCGGGTGGGAGCGGGCGAGCAGTACTTC	CATSRVGAGEQYF